These T cell receptor beta chains were read from a single sample in a study of blood T cell repertoires in COVID-19. Profiling relied on immunoSEQ multiplex PCR, and the TCRdb table lists in-frame clones only, not all of them. The data show more than 300,000 clones, roughly 90% seen once. The sequencing sample was made of peripheral blood. These receptors all stem from a man aged 18 to 30 who had recovered from COVID-19. Each CDR3 is given with its conserved first and last residue. The D gene is left open where the match is weak. Size values are once, few and many counts, or a class for expanded clones, and some rows have none.

d_gene,abundance,j_gene,v_gene,CDR3nt,CDR3aa
.,.,TRBJ1-2,TRBV4-3,TGCGCCAGCAGCCAAGGTTCAGGACTCTATGGCTACACCTTC,CASSQGSGLYGYTF
.,.,TRBJ1-1,TRBV14,TGTGCCAGCAGCCAAACCGGGGCGGGGAGAAACACTGAAGCTTTCTTT,CASSQTGAGRNTEAFF
.,.,TRBJ2-7,TRBV5-6,TGTGCCAGCAACCGAGTACAGGGTCTATACGAGCAGTACTTC,CASNRVQGLYEQYF
.,once,TRBJ1-2,TRBV30,TGTGCCTGGAGGGACAATAACTATGGCTACACCTTC,CAWRDNNYGYTF
.,.,TRBJ1-2,TRBV12-3/TRBV12-4,TGTGCCAGCAGGACTTATAACTATGGCTACACCTTC,CASRTYNYGYTF
TRBD1,.,TRBJ1-5,TRBV18,TGTGCCAGCTCGCCCGAGACAGGGCGCAATCAGCCCCAGCATTTT,CASSPETGRNQPQHF
.,.,TRBJ2-1,TRBV10-3,TGTGCCATCAACCAACAGGGACGGTCCTACAATGAGCAGTTCTTC,CAINQQGRSYNEQFF
.,.,TRBJ1-6,TRBV6-5,TGTGCCAGCAGACCAGTCGATAAGAATTCACCCCTCCACTTT,CASRPVDKNSPLHF
.,.,TRBJ2-7,TRBV7-8,TGTGCCAGCAGCTTACCCCGGGGGGCCTCCTACGAGCAGTACTTC,CASSLPRGASYEQYF
TRBD1,.,TRBJ2-2,TRBV7-2,TGTGCCAGCAGCTTATTGACAGGGGGCACCGGGGAGCTGTTTTTT,CASSLLTGGTGELFF
TRBD1,.,TRBJ2-7,TRBV6-5,TGTGCCAGCGGCGACCGGGACAGGGGACGTGAGCAGTACTTC,CASGDRDRGREQYF
TRBD1,.,TRBJ2-2,TRBV9,TGTGCCAGCAGCGGGACAGGGGCCACCGGGGAGCTGTTTTTT,CASSGTGATGELFF
.,.,TRBJ1-1,TRBV9,TGTGCCAGCAGCCTTGACAGTCGCCAAGGGGCTTTCTTT,CASSLDSRQGAFF
.,.,TRBJ2-1,TRBV18,TGTGCCAGCTCACCACCGGGCGAGCGGGTCTACAATGAGCAGTTCTTC,CASSPPGERVYNEQFF
.,.,TRBJ1-4,TRBV3-1/TRBV3-2,TGTGCCAGCAGCCGCGGGACCTTAGTTAATGAAAAACTGTTTTTT,CASSRGTLVNEKLFF
.,.,TRBJ1-2,TRBV7-9,TGTGCCAGCAGCTCCCCCGCTTCGGGACAAAACTATTATGGCTACACCTTC,CASSSPASGQNYYGYTF
.,.,TRBJ1-1,TRBV13,TGTGCCAGCAGCTTAGTGGGTCGGGGGGCAGTCACTGAAGCTTTCTTT,CASSLVGRGAVTEAFF
TRBD2,.,TRBJ2-3,TRBV29-1,TGCAGCGCCCGGGTAGCGGGAGCTCCAGATACGCAGTATTTT,CSARVAGAPDTQYF
.,once,TRBJ1-3,TRBV7-8,TGTGCCAGCAGCTTAGCAACAGGCCGGGGGGGAAACACCATATATTTT,CASSLATGRGGNTIYF
TRBD1,.,TRBJ2-7,TRBV5-1,TGCGCCAGCAGCCAGAATACAGGGGGGTATACCTACGAGCAGTACTTC,CASSQNTGGYTYEQYF
.,.,TRBJ2-1,TRBV18,TGTGCCAGCTCACCACGGGCAAGTGATGGGAATGAGCAGTTCTTC,CASSPRASDGNEQFF
.,once,TRBJ1-5,TRBV20-1,TGCAGTGCTAGTCCGGGATATAGCAATCAGCCCCAGCATTTT,CSASPGYSNQPQHF
TRBD2,.,TRBJ2-2,TRBV2,TGTGCCAGCAGGACCTTAGCGGGAGGACCCGGGGAGCTGTTTTTT,CASRTLAGGPGELFF
TRBD2,.,TRBJ2-1,TRBV19,TGTGCCAGTACCCCCAACGAGGCTAGCGGGTACAATGAGCAGTTCTTC,CASTPNEASGYNEQFF
TRBD1,.,TRBJ1-2,TRBV25-1,TGTGCCAGCAAACCGGGGACAGGGTTGATCGTTAACTATGGCTACACCTTC,CASKPGTGLIVNYGYTF
.,.,TRBJ2-7,TRBV6-5,TGTGCCAGCAGCTCCAACGACATCTCCTACGAGCAGTACTTC,CASSSNDISYEQYF
.,few,TRBJ1-4,TRBV18,TGTGCCAGCTCACCAGGGCAGGAAGGAAAACTGTTTTTT,CASSPGQEGKLFF
TRBD1,.,TRBJ2-2,TRBV4-1,TGCGCCAGCAGCCTTCTCGAGGGGGCGCCCGGGGAGCTGTTTTTT,CASSLLEGAPGELFF
TRBD1,.,TRBJ2-7,TRBV10-3,TGTGCCATCAGTGGTGGACAGGGCCCCTCCTACGAGCAGTACTTC,CAISGGQGPSYEQYF
.,.,TRBJ1-1,TRBV25-1,TGTGCCAGCAGTGCTTTTGAGGGTCCTGAAGCTTTCTTT,CASSAFEGPEAFF
TRBD1,.,TRBJ1-2,TRBV7-9,TGTGCCAGCAGCTCCCCGTCGTGGACAGGGGTGTATGGCTACACCTTC,CASSSPSWTGVYGYTF
.,once,TRBJ2-7,TRBV24-1,TGTGCCACCAGTGATGGGGGGAGCCCCACTGGCGAGCAGTACTTC,CATSDGGSPTGEQYF
.,.,TRBJ1-2,TRBV7-9,TGTGCCAGCAGCGATTCTAGGAGCCTCGGGGGCTACACCTTC,CASSDSRSLGGYTF
TRBD2,many,TRBJ2-3,TRBV6-6,TGTGCCAGCCGAGCGGGGGTTCGCACAGATACGCAGTATTTT,CASRAGVRTDTQYF
.,.,TRBJ2-2,TRBV27,TGTGCCAGCAGTTTAGCAGGGCGGAACACCGGGGAGCTGTTTTTT,CASSLAGRNTGELFF
.,few,TRBJ1-2,TRBV7-9,TGTGCCAGCAGCTCGTTTGGGGGCGCGGACTATGGCTACACCTTC,CASSSFGGADYGYTF
TRBD1,.,TRBJ1-1,TRBV19,TGTGCCAGTCGATCTATAGGACAGGGGAACACTGAAGCTTTCTTT,CASRSIGQGNTEAFF
TRBD1,.,TRBJ1-2,TRBV7-9,TGTGCCAGCAGCGACCCGGGACAGGGTAACTATGGCTACACCTTC,CASSDPGQGNYGYTF
.,once,TRBJ1-2,TRBV6-6,TGTGCCAGCAGATTGGGGGTGGGGGCCTATGGCTACACCTTC,CASRLGVGAYGYTF
.,.,TRBJ2-3,TRBV11-2,TGTGCCAGCAGCTGGGGAGCAGATACGCAGTATTTT,CASSWGADTQYF